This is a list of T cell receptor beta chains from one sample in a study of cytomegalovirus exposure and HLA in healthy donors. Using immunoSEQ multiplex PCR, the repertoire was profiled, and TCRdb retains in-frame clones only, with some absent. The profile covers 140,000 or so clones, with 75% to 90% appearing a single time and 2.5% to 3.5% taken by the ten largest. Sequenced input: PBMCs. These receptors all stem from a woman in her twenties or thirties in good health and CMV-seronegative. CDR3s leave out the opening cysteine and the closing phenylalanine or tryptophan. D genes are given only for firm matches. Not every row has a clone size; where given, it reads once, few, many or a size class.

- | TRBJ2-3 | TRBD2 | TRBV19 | ASSRTSGGPTDTQY
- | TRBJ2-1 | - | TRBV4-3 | ASSPPGGGGVYNEQF
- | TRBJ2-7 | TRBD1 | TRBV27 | ASSFSQGVGEQY
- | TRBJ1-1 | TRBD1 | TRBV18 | ASSPDRGRVVTEAF
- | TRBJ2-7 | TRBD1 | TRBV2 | ASSTGGLSYEQY
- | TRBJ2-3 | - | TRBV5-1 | ASSTNRVRLFTDTQY
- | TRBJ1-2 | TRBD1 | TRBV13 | ASSTPKTGYCGYT
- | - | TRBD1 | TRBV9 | ASSPRTGTYEQY
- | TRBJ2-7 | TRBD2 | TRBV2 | ASGSDPGLISYEQY
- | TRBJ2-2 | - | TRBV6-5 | ASSSVVEVSSGELF
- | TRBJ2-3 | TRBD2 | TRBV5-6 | ASSSSTSGGTDTQY
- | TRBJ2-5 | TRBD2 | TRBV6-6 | ASSPLAGADETQY
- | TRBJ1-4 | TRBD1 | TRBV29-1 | SVGYRGKELF
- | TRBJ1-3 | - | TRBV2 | ASSRGGGASGNTIY
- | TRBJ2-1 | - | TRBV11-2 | ASSPTQTVYNEQF
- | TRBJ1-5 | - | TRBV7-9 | ASSLGPREGNQPQH
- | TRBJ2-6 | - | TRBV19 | ASSDGVSGANVLT
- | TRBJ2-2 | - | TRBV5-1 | ASSRTAGGSNTGELF
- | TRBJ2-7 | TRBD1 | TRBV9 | ASSTDRGDEQY
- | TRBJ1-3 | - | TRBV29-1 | SVAPRSSGNTIY
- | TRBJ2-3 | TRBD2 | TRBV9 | ASSAAGGTTDTQY
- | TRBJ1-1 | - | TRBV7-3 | ASSFGRGTEAF
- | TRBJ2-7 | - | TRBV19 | ASGGDRDNYEQY
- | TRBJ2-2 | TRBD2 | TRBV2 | ASNPLAGSPGELF
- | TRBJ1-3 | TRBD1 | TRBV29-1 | SALTGPTGGAGNTIY
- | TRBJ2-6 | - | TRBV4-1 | ASSNNRASGANVLT
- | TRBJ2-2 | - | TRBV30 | AWSERPGELF
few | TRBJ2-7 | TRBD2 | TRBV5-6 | ASSLSSGRGGEQY
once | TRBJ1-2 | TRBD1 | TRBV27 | ASSLYPLDRTGLYGYT
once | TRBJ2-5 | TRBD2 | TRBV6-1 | ASSEKRSGRIQETQY
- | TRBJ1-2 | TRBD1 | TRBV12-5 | ASWTGASDYGYT
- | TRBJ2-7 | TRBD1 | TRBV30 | AWSVLTGVEQY
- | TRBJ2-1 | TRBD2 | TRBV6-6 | ASEREYLGWAF
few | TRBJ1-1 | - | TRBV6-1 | ASSALDSTEAF
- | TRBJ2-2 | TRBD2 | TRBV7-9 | SSSNRGETGELF
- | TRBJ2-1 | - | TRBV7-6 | ASSLGRGNNEQF
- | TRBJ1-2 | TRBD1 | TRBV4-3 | ASSQEGTGANYGYT
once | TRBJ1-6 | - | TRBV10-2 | ASKTRGYNSPLH
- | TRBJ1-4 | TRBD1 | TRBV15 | ATSRGQRLGEKLF
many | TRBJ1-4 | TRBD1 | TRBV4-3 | ASSQETGQGGEKLF
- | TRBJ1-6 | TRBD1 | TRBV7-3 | ASSMGQGFSPLH
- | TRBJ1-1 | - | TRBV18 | ASSDTGKNTEAF
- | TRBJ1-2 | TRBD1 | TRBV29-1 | SVGNTGEAL
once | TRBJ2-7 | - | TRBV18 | ASSRDRKSYEQY
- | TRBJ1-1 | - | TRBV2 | ASSAGYEAF
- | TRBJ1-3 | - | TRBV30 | AWSNRVVAGNTIY
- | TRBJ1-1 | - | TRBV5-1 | ASSSTLGESTEAF
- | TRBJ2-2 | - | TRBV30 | AWSVGLALTGELF
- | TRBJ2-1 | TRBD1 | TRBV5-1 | ASSPDRPSSYNEQF
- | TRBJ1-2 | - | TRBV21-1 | ASSAWTGVDYGYT
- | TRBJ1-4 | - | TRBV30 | AWRGLGGGTNEKLF
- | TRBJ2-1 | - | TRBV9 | ASSVGGGNINEQF
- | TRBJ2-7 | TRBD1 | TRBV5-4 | ASSQGDRDSYEQY
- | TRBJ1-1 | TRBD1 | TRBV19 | ASTADRVNTEAF
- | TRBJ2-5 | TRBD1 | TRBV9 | ASSPGTGAFSAQY